These 6 T cell receptor beta chains came from one sample sequenced in a study of regulatory T cells in long-lasting Graves disease. Both iRepertoire HTBI primers and Arm-PCR of CDR3 regions were used to build the TCR beta libraries. TCRdb independently ran MiXCR on the multiplex PCR reads; one entry per CDR3 protein. There are 600,000 to 650,000 distinct CDR3 sequences in the sample; about 15% occur only once, and 15% to 20% lies in the top ten. Specified time point: newly diagnosed GD, antithyroid drugs for less than 3 months. PBMC RNA served as the TCR library source. These data also featured in a second study, about T cells in Graves' hyperthyroidism and ophthalmopathy.

Sequencing was performed on peripheral blood mononuclear cells (PBMCs), taken at new diagnosis, from a patient treated with antithyroid drugs. The receptors come from a woman aged 25 to 39 with Graves disease.

This clonotype was seen many times. The chain combines TRBV15 with TRBJ2-7; 7 nucleotides align to TRBD1. The CDR3 has 17 amino acids. The germline gives CDR1 LNHNV, CDR2 YYDKDF (reference sequence). V dropped 1 base and J dropped 2; count of bases not matched to a gene: 11. The CDR3 bases are TGTGCCACCAGCAGAGGGGGGACCGGGACAGCCACCTACGAGCAGTACTTC. Protein: CATSRGGTGTATYEQYF. Using reference TRBV15 and TRBJ2-7 for the parts outside the CDR3, the full variable domain is DAMVIQNPRYQVTQFGKPVTLSCSQTLNHNVMYWYQQKSSQAPKLLFHYYDKDFNNEADTPDNFQSRRPNTSFCFLDIRSPGLGDTAMYLCATSRGGTGTATYEQYFGPGTRLTVT.

V gene TRBV7-9 combines with J gene TRBJ2-6; D not resolved. V was cut by 2 bases and J by 0 bases, with 11 bases left in between. Germline CDR1 SEHNR, CDR2 FQNEAQ (reference sequence). The CDR3 contains 17 residues. The CDR3 spells CASSLWSAYSGANVLTF. CDR3 bases: TGTGCCAGCAGCTTATGGTCAGCCTACTCTGGGGCCAACGTCCTGACTTTC.

In its sample, this clonotype was seen a few times. V and J are TRBV5-6 and TRBJ2-5; 10 bases are a match to TRBD2. There are 15 residues in the CDR3. V dropped 2 bases and J dropped 2; count of bases not matched to a gene: 3. Germline V gene data show CDR1 as SGHDT and CDR2 as YYEEEE. The CDR3 DNA is TGTGCCAGCAGCTTCTTAGCGGGAGGTCAAGAGACCCAGTACTTC. It specifies CASSFLAGGQETQYF.

This clonotype appeared many times. The V and J genes are TRBV12-3 or TRBV12-4 and TRBJ1-3; D gene ambiguous. V lost 6 bases, J lost 0 bases, and 12 bases lay in between. The length of the CDR3 is 15 residues. CDR3 loop: CASSPQSGSGNTIYF. The DNA of the CDR3 is TGTGCCAGCAGCCCCCAAAGCGGCTCTGGAAACACCATATATTTT.

This clonotype was counted ten times or more. The V gene is TRBV7-2, the J gene TRBJ1-4; 9 nucleotides match TRBD1. V trimming: 5 bases; J trimming: 4 bases; junction bases outside the gene matches: 17. Germline CDR1 and CDR2: SGHTA and FQGNSA. CDR3 length equals 19 residues. CDR3 sequence: CASSKWAQGAHRSNEKLFF. CDR3 DNA: TGTGCCAGCAGCAAATGGGCACAGGGGGCGCATCGGAGTAATGAAAAACTGTTTTTT.

This clonotype appeared a few times. V is TRBV6-1 and J is TRBJ1-2; 7 nucleotides line up with TRBD1. The CDR3 spans 14 residues. Germline trimming cut 6 bases from V and 7 bases from J; bases unmatched to any gene: 11. CDR1 and CDR2 (germline): MNHNS, SASEGT. The CDR3 sequence is CASRLTRQGGGYTF. As DNA, the CDR3 is TGTGCCAGCAGACTCACAAGACAGGGAGGTGGCTACACCTTC.